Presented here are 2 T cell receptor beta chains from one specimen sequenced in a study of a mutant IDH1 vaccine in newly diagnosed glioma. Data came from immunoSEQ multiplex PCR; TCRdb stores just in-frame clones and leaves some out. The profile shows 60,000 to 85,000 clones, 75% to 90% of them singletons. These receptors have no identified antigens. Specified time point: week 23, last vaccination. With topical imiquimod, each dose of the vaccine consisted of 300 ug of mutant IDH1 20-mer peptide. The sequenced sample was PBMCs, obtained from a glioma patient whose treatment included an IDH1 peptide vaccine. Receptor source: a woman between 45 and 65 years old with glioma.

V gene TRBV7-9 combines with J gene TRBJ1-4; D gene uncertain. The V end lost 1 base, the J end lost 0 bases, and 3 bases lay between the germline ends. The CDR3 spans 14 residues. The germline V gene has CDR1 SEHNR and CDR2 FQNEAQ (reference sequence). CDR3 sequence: CASSLDATNEKLFF. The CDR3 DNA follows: TGTGCCAGCAGCTTAGATGCAACTAATGAAAAACTGTTTTTT.

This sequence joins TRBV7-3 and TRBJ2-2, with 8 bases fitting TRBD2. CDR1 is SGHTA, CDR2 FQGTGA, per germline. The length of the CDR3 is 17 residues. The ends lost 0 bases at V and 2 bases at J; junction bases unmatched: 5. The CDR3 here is CASSLTGAGGNTGELFF. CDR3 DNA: TGTGCCAGCAGCTTAACGGGCGCGGGAGGCAACACCGGGGAGCTGTTTTTT. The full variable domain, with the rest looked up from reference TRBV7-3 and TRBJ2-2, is GAGVSQTPSNKVTEKGKYVELRCDPISGHTALYWYRQSLGQGPEFLIYFQGTGAADDSGLPNDRFFAVRPEGSVSTLKIQRTERGDSAVYLCASSLTGAGGNTGELFFGEGSRLTVL.